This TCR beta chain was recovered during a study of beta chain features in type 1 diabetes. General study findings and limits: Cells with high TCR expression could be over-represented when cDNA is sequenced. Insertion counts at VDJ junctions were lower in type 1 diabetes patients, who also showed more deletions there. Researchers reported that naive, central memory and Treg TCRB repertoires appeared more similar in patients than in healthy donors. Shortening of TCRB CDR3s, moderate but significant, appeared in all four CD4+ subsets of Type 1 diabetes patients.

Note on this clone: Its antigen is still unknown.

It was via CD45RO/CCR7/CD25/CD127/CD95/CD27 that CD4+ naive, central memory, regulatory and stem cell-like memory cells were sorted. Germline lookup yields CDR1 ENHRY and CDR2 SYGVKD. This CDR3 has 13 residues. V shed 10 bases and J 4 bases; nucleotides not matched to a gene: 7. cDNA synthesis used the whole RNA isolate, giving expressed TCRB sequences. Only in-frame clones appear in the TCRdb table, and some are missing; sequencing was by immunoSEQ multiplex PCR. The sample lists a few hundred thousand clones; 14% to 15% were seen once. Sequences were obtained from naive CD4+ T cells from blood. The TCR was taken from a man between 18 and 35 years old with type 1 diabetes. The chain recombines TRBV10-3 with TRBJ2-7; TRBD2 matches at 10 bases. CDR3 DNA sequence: TGTGCCACAGCCGGGACTAGCGTTTACGAGCAGTACTTC. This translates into CATAGTSVYEQYF.